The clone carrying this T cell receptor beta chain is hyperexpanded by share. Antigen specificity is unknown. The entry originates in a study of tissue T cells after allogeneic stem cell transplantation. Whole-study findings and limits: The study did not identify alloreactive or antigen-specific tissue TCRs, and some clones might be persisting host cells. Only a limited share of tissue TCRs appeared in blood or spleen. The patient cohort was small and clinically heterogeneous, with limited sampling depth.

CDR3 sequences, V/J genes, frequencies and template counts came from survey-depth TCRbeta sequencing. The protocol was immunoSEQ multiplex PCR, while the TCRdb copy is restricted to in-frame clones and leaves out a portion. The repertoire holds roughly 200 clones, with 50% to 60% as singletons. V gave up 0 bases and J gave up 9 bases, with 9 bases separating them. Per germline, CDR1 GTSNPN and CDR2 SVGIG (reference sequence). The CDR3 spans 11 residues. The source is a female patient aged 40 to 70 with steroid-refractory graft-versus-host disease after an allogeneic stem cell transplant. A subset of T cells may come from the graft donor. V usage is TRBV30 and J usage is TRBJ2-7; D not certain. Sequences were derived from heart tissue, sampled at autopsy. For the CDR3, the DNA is TGTGCCTGGAGTGTACGGTTCGTGCAGTACTTC. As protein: CAWSVRFVQYF.